A single sample gave rise to the 32 T cell receptor beta chains below, sequenced in a study of T cell responses to AZD1222 COVID-19 vaccine. Data came from immunoSEQ multiplex PCR; TCRdb stores just in-frame clones and leaves some out. Of roughly 110,000 clones in the sample, just over 90% were seen once. The material sequenced was peripheral blood, taken on day 0 of AZD1222 vaccination. The receptors shown here come from an adult in good health.

The chain uses TRBV28 and TRBJ1-1, with 10 bases identical to TRBD1. Germline CDR1 MDHEN, CDR2 SYDVKM. CDR3 size: 16 residues. J lost 0 bases, V lost 3 bases, and 4 bases had no gene match. The CDR3 bases are TGTGCCAGCAGTTTCTCCGGGACAGGGGTGAACACTGAAGCTTTCTTT. Its protein is CASSFSGTGVNTEAFF.

The V and J genes are TRBV6-5 and TRBJ1-5; 9 nucleotides line up with TRBD1. This CDR3 has 14 amino acids. The germline CDR1 and CDR2 sequences are MNHEY and SVGAGI. Trimming at V came to 7 bases and at J to 6 bases, leaving 7 bases not matched to a gene. The CDR3 nucleotides are TGTGCCAGCACCGATGACAGGGGGTTTCAGCCCCAGCATTTT. It translates to CASTDDRGFQPQHF.

The V gene is TRBV29-1, the J gene TRBJ1-1; 7 bases are a match to TRBD1. Per the germline V gene, CDR1 is SQVTM and CDR2 is ANQGSEA. J gave up 0 bases and V 6 bases, and 7 bases lay outside the gene matches. The CDR3 covers 14 residues. The CDR3 sequence: CSVTRQGLNTEAFF. The CDR3, as DNA: TGCAGCGTGACCCGACAGGGTTTGAACACTGAAGCTTTCTTT. Complete variable domain (other parts from reference TRBV29-1 and TRBJ1-1): SAVISQKPSRDICQRGTSLTIQCQVDSQVTMMFWYRQQPGQSLTLIATANQGSEATYESGFVIDKFPISRPNLTFSTLTVSNMSPEDSSIYLCSVTRQGLNTEAFFGQGTRLTVV.

The chain employs TRBV23-1 and TRBJ1-2; 12 positions agree with TRBD1. TRBV23-1 is an ORF; its function is uncertain. J was trimmed by 8 bases and V by 4 bases; bases with no gene match: 8. The length of the CDR3 is 15 residues. The CDR3 DNA is TGCGCCAGCAGTCCCCGGGACAGGGGGCGAGAGGGCTACACCTTC. It is translated as CASSPRDRGREGYTF.

This chain joins TRBV4-2 and TRBJ1-2; 9 nucleotides line up with TRBD1. Germline V gene lookup returns CDR1 LGHNA and CDR2 YNFKEQ. V gave up 2 bases and J gave up 5 bases; unmatched junction bases: 9. This CDR3 region has 16 residues. The chain's CDR3 is CASSQHAQGARYGYTF. CDR3 DNA: TGTGCCAGCAGCCAACACGCACAGGGGGCCAGGTATGGCTACACCTTC.

The V gene is TRBV5-1, the J gene TRBJ2-5, with D tentatively TRBD2 (5 bases). Trimming took off 0 bases at V and 2 bases at J, with 11 bases between the two ends. Germline values: CDR1 SGHRS, CDR2 YFSETQ. The CDR3 is made up of 15 amino acids. The DNA of the CDR3 is TGCGCCAGCAGCTTGGGTCGTGAGGGACAAGAGACCCAGTACTTC. This encodes CASSLGREGQETQYF.

This clone has a handful of counts. The chain carries TRBV10-3 and TRBJ1-2; 8 bases agree with TRBD1. The ends lost 3 bases at V and 8 bases at J; junction bases unmatched: 5. This CDR3 has 13 residues. Per the germline V gene, CDR1 is ENHRY and CDR2 is SYGVKD. Here the CDR3 reads CAISEATGVGYTF. The CDR3 DNA sequence: TGTGCCATCAGTGAAGCGACAGGGGTAGGCTACACCTTC.

V is TRBV7-2 and J is TRBJ2-1; D not certain. The CDR3 is made up of 14 amino acids. Trimming left V 5 bases short and J 6 bases short, with 14 bases between. CDR1 SGHTA and CDR2 FQGNSA come from the germline V gene. DNA for the CDR3: TGTGCCAGCAGCACCTACTCAAGGTCCAATGAGCAGTTCTTC. Protein sequence: CASSTYSRSNEQFF.

In this sample, this clone turned up once. The rearrangement uses TRBV13 and TRBJ2-1, with D perhaps TRBD2 (6 bases). V dropped 0 bases and J dropped 9 bases, with 9 bases sitting between them. CDR3 length: 13 amino acids. The germline gives CDR1 PRHDT, CDR2 FYEKMQ (reference sequence). The CDR3: CASSLGGEAEQFF. The DNA for the CDR3 is TGTGCCAGCAGCTTAGGTGGGGAGGCTGAGCAGTTCTTC.

The chain has TRBV7-9 and TRBJ1-4, with D possibly matching TRBD1 (5 bases). The CDR3 consists of 13 residues. Germline assignment: CDR1 SEHNR and CDR2 FQNEAQ (reference sequence). The germline V and J ends were trimmed by 6 bases and 8 bases, with 13 bases remaining between them. CDR3 coding DNA: TGTGCCAGCAGTCTCCTGCAGGGAGAAAAACTGTTTTTT. As protein: CASSLLQGEKLFF.

The chain combines TRBV2 with TRBJ1-4; the match to TRBD1 covers 8 bases. This CDR3 spans 15 amino acids. After removal of 7 bases from V and 4 bases from J, the junction contained 8 bases not matched to a gene. CDR1 and CDR2 (germline): SNHLY, FYNNEI. The CDR3, as DNA: TGTGCCAGCACTGCGAGACAGGGGTTTAATGAAAAACTGTTTTTT. Residues: CASTARQGFNEKLFF.

J is TRBJ1-2 and V is TRBV30, with D possibly matching TRBD1 (5 bases). In germline, CDR1 is GTSNPN, CDR2 SVGIG (reference sequence). The CDR3 loop spans 15 amino acids. V dropped 2 bases and J dropped 6 bases, with 19 bases sitting between them. Written as DNA, the CDR3 is TGTGCCTGGAGTACAAGGACACGCGGAGTTGATGGCTACACCTTC. This codes for CAWSTRTRGVDGYTF.

This clone occurred once. The chain has TRBV29-1 and TRBJ2-3; 8 bases agree with TRBD1. This CDR3 spans 13 amino acids. V trimming: 7 bases; J trimming: 3 bases; junction bases outside the gene matches: 6. In germline, CDR1 is SQVTM, CDR2 ANQGSEA. As DNA, the CDR3 is TGCAGCGCCGGACAGGGAGGTACAGATACGCAGTATTTT. It encodes CSAGQGGTDTQYF.

The chain is built from TRBV6-5 and TRBJ1-1; D remains unclear. Germline V gives CDR1 MNHEY, CDR2 SVGAGI. CDR3 length equals 12 residues. V lost 7 bases and J lost 1, with 7 bases in between. Written as DNA, the CDR3 is TGTGCCAGCACGATGGGGAACACTGAAGCTTTCTTT. It encodes CASTMGNTEAFF.

This clone has only one observation. The chain links TRBV6-2 or TRBV6-3 to TRBJ2-5; 11 bases align to TRBD2. The CDR3 is made up of 14 amino acids. V was clipped by 4 bases and J by 2 bases; unmatched bases: 0. Germline assignment: CDR1 MNHEY and CDR2 SVGEGT. DNA for the CDR3: TGTGCCAGCAGTTGGACTAGCGGGCAAGAGACCCAGTACTTC. Protein: CASSWTSGQETQYF.

The V call is TRBV10-3, the J call TRBJ2-1, with 9 bases that match TRBD2. The V segment lost 4 bases and the J segment 7 bases; nucleotides outside the gene matches: 2. Germline V CDR1 and CDR2: ENHRY, SYGVKD. The CDR3 totals 13 residues. This chain's CDR3 is CAISGLAGNEQFF. CDR3 coding DNA: TGTGCCATCAGTGGCCTAGCGGGGAATGAGCAGTTCTTC.

This sequence joins TRBV7-9 and TRBJ2-7; 8 nucleotides align to TRBD1. The CDR3 runs 16 residues. The J segment lost 0 bases and the V segment lost 6 bases, leaving 10 bases of the junction unmatched. Germline assignment: CDR1 SEHNR and CDR2 FQNEAQ (reference sequence). The CDR3 region is CASRGTRDRPSYEQYF. CDR3 DNA sequence: TGTGCCAGCAGGGGTACCCGGGACAGGCCCTCCTACGAGCAGTACTTC.

The CDR3 sequence is CASSLDEIKGRRYNSPLHF. Here the CDR3 DNA reads TGTGCCAGCAGCTTAGATGAGATAAAGGGGCGGAGATATAATTCACCCCTCCACTTT. The chain joins TRBV11-2 to TRBJ1-6; D is perhaps TRBD1 (5 bases). CDR1 and CDR2 from the germline V gene are SGHAT and FQNNGV. The CDR3 runs to 19 residues. Trimming pared 0 bases from V and 4 bases from J, leaving 19 bases between. Looking up the rest from reference TRBV11-2 and TRBJ1-6 gives the full variable domain: EAGVAQSPRYKIIEKRQSVAFWCNPISGHATLYWYQQILGQGPKLLIQFQNNGVVDDSQLPKDRFSAERLKGVDSTLKIQPAKLEDSAVYLCASSLDEIKGRRYNSPLHFGNGTRLTVT.

This chain links TRBV2 with TRBJ1-5; 7 positions agree with TRBD1. Looked up from germline, CDR1 is SNHLY and CDR2 is FYNNEI. This CDR3 is 14 amino acids long. V lost 10 bases and J lost 3; bases outside the gene matches: 9. The CDR3 bases are TGTGCCACGACCTACGACAGGGTCAATCAGCCCCAGCATTTT. This translates into CATTYDRVNQPQHF.

This clone has just one count. The chain has TRBV3-1 (or the pseudogene TRBV3-2) and TRBJ2-7, with 8 bases fitting TRBD2. Per the germline V gene, CDR1 is LGHDT and CDR2 is YNNKEL (reference sequence). This CDR3 comprises 15 residues. J gave up 3 bases and V 0 bases, and 4 bases lay outside the gene matches. For the CDR3, the DNA is TGTGCCAGCAGCCAAGACGGGACTAGGTTCTACGAGCAGTACTTC. Translating gives CASSQDGTRFYEQYF.

This clone came up once. V and J are TRBV28 and TRBJ1-2, with a weak D call TRBD1 (5 bases). Germline V gene data show CDR1 as MDHEN and CDR2 as SYDVKM. V gave up 3 bases and J gave up 8 bases, with 13 bases separating them. This CDR3 spans 13 amino acids. The DNA for the CDR3 is TGTGCCAGCAGTTTGGGATATAGGGGCGGCTACACCTTC. It translates to CASSLGYRGGYTF.

The chain carries TRBV19 and TRBJ2-6; D may correspond to TRBD1 or TRBD2 (6 bases each). Germline V gene sequence: CDR1 LNHDA, CDR2 SQIVND (reference sequence). This CDR3 contains 16 residues. Between the trimmed V and J ends, which lost 4 bases and 2 bases, there was a span of 12 bases. The CDR3 region has the DNA TGTGCCAGTAGTAGAATTAGGGGGGCTGGGGCCAACGTCCTGACTTTC. It codes for CASSRIRGAGANVLTF. Drawing the rest from reference TRBV19 and TRBJ2-6, the complete variable domain is DGGITQSPKYLFRKEGQNVTLSCEQNLNHDAMYWYRQDPGQGLRLIYYSQIVNDFQKGDIAEGYSVSREKKESFPLTVTSAQKNPTAFYLCASSRIRGAGANVLTFGAGSRLTVL.

The chain's CDR3 is CASSPRDRLFSNQPQHF. CDR3 sequence (DNA): TGTGCCAGCAGTCCCCGGGACAGGCTTTTTAGCAATCAGCCCCAGCATTTT. The chain joins TRBV6-6 to TRBJ1-5; TRBD1 matches 8 bases. The CDR3 is 17 residues long. CDR1 and CDR2 (germline): MNHNY, SVGAGI (reference sequence). Trimming at V came to 5 bases and at J to 0 bases, leaving 9 bases not matched to a gene.

J is TRBJ1-3 and V is TRBV12-2; TRBD1, as called in the table, went unchecked against the DNA. TRBV12-2 is a recognized pseudogene. This CDR3 spans 18 amino acids. DNA of the CDR3: TGTGCAAGTCGCTTAGAGGCCCTGGGACACAGCTCTGGAAACACCATATATTTT. This translates into CASRLEALGHSSGNTIYF.

This clone has only one observation. This rearrangement joins TRBV6-5 to TRBJ1-5; 7 bases align to TRBD1. Germline V gene lookup returns CDR1 MNHEY and CDR2 SVGAGI. Germline trimming cut 6 bases from V and 1 base from J; bases unmatched to any gene: 6. This CDR3 contains 15 residues. In DNA, the CDR3 is TGTGCCAGCAGCCGGACAGGTGGGAGCAATCAGCCCCAGCATTTT. Its translation: CASSRTGGSNQPQHF.

J is TRBJ2-7 and V is TRBV7-2; 11 bases are a match to TRBD2. This CDR3 spans 15 amino acids. Germline trimming cut 3 bases from V and 4 bases from J; bases unmatched to any gene: 5. CDR1 SGHTA and CDR2 FQGNSA come from the germline V gene. The CDR3 bases are TGTGCCAGCAGCTTGCTGGGGACTAGCGGATACGAGCAGTACTTC. Its protein product is CASSLLGTSGYEQYF.

V gene TRBV19 combines with J gene TRBJ2-1, with D unresolved. Germline V gene lookup returns CDR1 LNHDA and CDR2 SQIVND (reference sequence). The V end lost 6 bases, the J end lost 8 bases, and 8 bases lay between the germline ends. The CDR3 is made up of 11 amino acids. CDR3 amino acids: CASSLGHEQFF. The CDR3 DNA sequence: TGTGCCAGTAGCCTGGGCCATGAGCAGTTCTTC.

V gene TRBV29-1 combines with J gene TRBJ1-2; D gene ambiguous. Trimming took 0 bases from V and 5 from J, leaving 4 bases between them. The germline V gene has CDR1 SQVTM and CDR2 ANQGSEA. The CDR3 is 11 residues long. The CDR3 nucleotides read TGCAGCGTTGAAGATCCATATGGCTACACCTTC. Protein: CSVEDPYGYTF.

This rearrangement joins TRBV4-3 to TRBJ2-1; D perhaps matches TRBD2 (6 bases). Germline V gives CDR1 LGHNA, CDR2 YSLEER. This CDR3 is 16 amino acids long. The V end lost 0 bases, the J end lost 2 bases, and 11 bases lay between the germline ends. As DNA, the CDR3 is TGCGCCAGCAGCCAAGATGGGCGGGGACCCTACAATGAGCAGTTCTTC. Translated, it gives CASSQDGRGPYNEQFF.

This rearrangement joins TRBV28 to TRBJ1-5; D perhaps matches TRBD1 (6 bases). Between the trimmed V and J ends, which lost 6 bases and 2 bases, there was a span of 14 bases. Germline-derived CDR1 and CDR2 are MDHEN and SYDVKM. CDR3 length: 15 residues. CDR3: CASRKQGGRNQPQHF. CDR3 bases: TGTGCCAGCAGAAAACAGGGAGGCCGCAATCAGCCCCAGCATTTT.

J is TRBJ2-6 and V is TRBV6-6, with 15 bases aligning to TRBD2. There are 18 residues in the CDR3. The V gene's germline CDR1 is MNHNY and CDR2 SVGAGI (reference sequence). V lost 5 bases, J lost 3 bases, and 5 bases stayed unmatched. The CDR3 loop reads CASSRTSGGAGGANVLTF. Written as DNA, the CDR3 is TGTGCCAGCAGTCGGACTAGCGGGGGGGCCGGTGGGGCCAACGTCCTGACTTTC.

The gene calls are TRBV11-2 and TRBJ1-5; 7 bases are shared with TRBD1. V trimming: 1 base; J trimming: 2 bases; junction bases outside the gene matches: 2. The CDR3 loop spans 15 amino acids. The germline gives CDR1 SGHAT, CDR2 FQNNGV. In DNA, the CDR3 is TGTGCCAGCAGCTTAGGAGACAGGGGCAATCAGCCCCAGCATTTT. Its translation: CASSLGDRGNQPQHF.